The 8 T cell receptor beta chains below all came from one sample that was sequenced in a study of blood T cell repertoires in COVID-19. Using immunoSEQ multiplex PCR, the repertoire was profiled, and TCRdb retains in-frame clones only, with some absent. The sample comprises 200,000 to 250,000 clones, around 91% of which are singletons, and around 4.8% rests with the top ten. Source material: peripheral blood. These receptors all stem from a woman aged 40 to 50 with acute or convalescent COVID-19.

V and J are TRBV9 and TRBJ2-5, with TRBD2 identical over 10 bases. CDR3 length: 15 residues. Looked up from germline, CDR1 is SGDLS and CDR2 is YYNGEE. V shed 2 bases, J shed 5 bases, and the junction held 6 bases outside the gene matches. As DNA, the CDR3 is TGTGCCAGCAGCGTTTCCAGCGGGGGGGCCGAGACCCAGTACTTC. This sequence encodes CASSVSSGGAETQYF.

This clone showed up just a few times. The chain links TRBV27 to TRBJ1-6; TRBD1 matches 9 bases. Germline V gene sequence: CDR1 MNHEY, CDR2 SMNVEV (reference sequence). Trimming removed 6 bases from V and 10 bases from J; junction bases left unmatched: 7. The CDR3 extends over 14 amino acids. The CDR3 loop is CASSNRGLRSPLHF. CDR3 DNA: TGTGCCAGCAGCAACAGGGGGCTGAGGTCACCCCTCCACTTT.

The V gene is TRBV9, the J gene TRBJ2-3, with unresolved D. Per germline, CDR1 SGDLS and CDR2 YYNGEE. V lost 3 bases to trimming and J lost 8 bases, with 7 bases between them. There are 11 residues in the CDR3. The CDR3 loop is CASSAPGTQYF. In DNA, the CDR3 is TGTGCCAGCAGCGCCCCGGGTACGCAGTATTTT.

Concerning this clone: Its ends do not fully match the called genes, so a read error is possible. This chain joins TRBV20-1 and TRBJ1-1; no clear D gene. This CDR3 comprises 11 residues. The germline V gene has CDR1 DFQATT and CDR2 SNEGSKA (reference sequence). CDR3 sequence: CSARDPPEAIF. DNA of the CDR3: TGCAGTGCTAGAGATCCCCCTGAAGCTATCTTT.

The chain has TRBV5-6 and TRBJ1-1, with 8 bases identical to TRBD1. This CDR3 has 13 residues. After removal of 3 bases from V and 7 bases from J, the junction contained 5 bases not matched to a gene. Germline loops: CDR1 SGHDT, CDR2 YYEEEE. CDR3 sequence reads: CASSYRDRIEAFF. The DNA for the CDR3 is TGTGCCAGCAGCTACCGGGACAGGATTGAAGCTTTCTTT.

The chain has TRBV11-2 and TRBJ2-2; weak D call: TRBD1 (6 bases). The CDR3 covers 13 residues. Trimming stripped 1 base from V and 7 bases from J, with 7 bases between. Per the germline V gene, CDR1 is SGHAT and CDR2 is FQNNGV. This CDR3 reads CASSLVQGGELFF. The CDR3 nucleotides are TGTGCCAGCAGCTTAGTACAGGGCGGGGAGCTGTTTTTT.

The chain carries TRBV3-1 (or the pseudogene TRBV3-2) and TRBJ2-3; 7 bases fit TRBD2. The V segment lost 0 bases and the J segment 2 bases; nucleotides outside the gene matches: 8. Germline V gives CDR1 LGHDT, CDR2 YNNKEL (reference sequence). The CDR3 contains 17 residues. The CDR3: CASSQEGLRGNTDTQYF. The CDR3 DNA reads TGTGCCAGCAGCCAAGAGGGATTGCGGGGGAACACAGATACGCAGTATTTT.

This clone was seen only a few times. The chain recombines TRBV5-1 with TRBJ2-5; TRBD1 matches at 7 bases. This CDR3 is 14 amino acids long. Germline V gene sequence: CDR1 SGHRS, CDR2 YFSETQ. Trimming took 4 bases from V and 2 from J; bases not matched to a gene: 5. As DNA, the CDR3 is TGCGCCAGCAGCCCGGGACAGCAGCAAGAGACCCAGTACTTC. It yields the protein CASSPGQQQETQYF.